The 28 T cell receptor beta chains listed next were all sequenced from one sample in a study of shared clonotypes between healthy human individuals. Terminally differentiated effector memory CD45RA+ cells were excluded by CCR7 positive selection of CD45RO-negative cells. The data were produced by immunoSEQ multiplex PCR, yet TCRdb's version contains in-frame clones alone and is incomplete. In the table there are around 1.9 million clones, around 93% of which are singletons. The specimen was naive CD8+ T cells from PBMCs. The receptors stem from a man aged 18-30 years in good health. Some clones in this sample may be carry-over from other donors' samples.

The chain has TRBV14 and TRBJ2-2, with 7 bases lining up with TRBD2. Germline CDR1 reads SGHDN; CDR2 reads FVKESK. CDR3 length equals 17 residues. The V gene end was trimmed by 3 bases and the J gene end by 0 bases; junction bases not matched to a gene: 7. CDR3 sequence reads: CASSHLITSANTGELFF. The CDR3 DNA reads as TGTGCCAGCAGCCATCTGATCACTAGCGCGAACACCGGGGAGCTGTTTTTT.

The chain joins TRBV6-5 to TRBJ2-1, with D possibly being TRBD1 (7 bases). Germline V gene sequence: CDR1 MNHEY, CDR2 SVGAGI. The length of the CDR3 is 15 residues. Trimming left V 5 bases short and J 8 bases short, with 19 bases between. The CDR3 sequence is CASSRRDSLRYEQFF. The DNA of the CDR3 is TGTGCCAGCAGTCGGAGGGACAGCTTAAGGTATGAGCAGTTCTTC.

The count of this clone is one. The CDR3 reads CASSGGLRSNQPQHF. The CDR3 DNA reads TGTGCCAGCAGTGGGGGACTTCGTAGCAATCAGCCCCAGCATTTT. The rearrangement joins TRBV2 to TRBJ1-5; possibly TRBD1 for D (5 bases). Trimming left V 4 bases short and J 0 bases short, with 10 bases between. The germline V gene encodes CDR1 SNHLY and CDR2 FYNNEI. The CDR3 is made up of 15 amino acids.

V and J are TRBV4-1 and TRBJ2-5; 9 bases are a match to TRBD1. This CDR3 is built from 16 residues. The V and J ends lost 5 bases and 5 bases, in that order; junction bases with no gene match: 12. Germline CDR1 MGHRA, CDR2 YSYEKL. Written as DNA, the CDR3 is TGCGCCAGCAGCGTTTTTACAGGGGGCATGAGGGAGACCCAGTACTTC. It translates to CASSVFTGGMRETQYF.

The table lists this clone with a count of one. The chain combines TRBV9 with TRBJ2-7; TRBD1 agrees at 7 bases. V shed 0 bases and J 5 bases; nucleotides not matched to a gene: 8. Germline V gene data show CDR1 as SGDLS and CDR2 as YYNGEE. The CDR3 contains 15 residues. The CDR3 loop reads CASSVEAGGVHEQYF. CDR3 coding DNA: TGTGCCAGCAGCGTAGAAGCAGGGGGTGTCCACGAGCAGTACTTC.

J is TRBJ2-2 and V is TRBV4-1; tentative D call: TRBD2 (5 bases). The CDR3 is 17 residues long. The germline gives CDR1 MGHRA, CDR2 YSYEKL. The V and J ends lost 1 base and 0 bases respectively, with 12 bases between them. DNA of the CDR3: TGCGCCAGCAGCCAAGCCGTGGGAGAATCGAACACCGGGGAGCTGTTTTTT. It specifies CASSQAVGESNTGELFF.

This clone was seen once. The rearrangement links TRBV4-1 to TRBJ2-7; D may correspond to TRBD1 or TRBD2 (6 bases each). CDR3 size: 18 residues. The V and J ends lost 3 bases and 4 bases respectively, with 25 bases between them. Per the germline V gene, CDR1 is MGHRA and CDR2 is YSYEKL. The chain's CDR3 is CASSQDAVWGASAYEQYF. CDR3 bases: TGCGCCAGCAGCCAGGATGCCGTCTGGGGGGCGAGCGCTTACGAGCAGTACTTC.

V and J are TRBV30 and TRBJ2-7; no clear D. Trimming stripped 2 bases from V and 1 base from J, with 6 bases between. Germline CDR1 GTSNPN, CDR2 SVGIG (reference sequence). This CDR3 is 12 amino acids long. The CDR3 spells CAWSYGSYEQYF. In DNA form, the CDR3 reads TGTGCCTGGAGTTATGGGTCCTACGAGCAGTACTTC.

A remark on this clone: Within the sample, other DNA sequences also encode this same CDR3. This chain connects TRBV11-2 to TRBJ2-1; maybe TRBD2 (6 bases). The CDR3 is 14 amino acids. Per germline, CDR1 SGHAT and CDR2 FQNNGV. V dropped 1 base and J dropped 4 bases, with 8 bases sitting between them. Written as DNA, the CDR3 is TGTGCCAGCAGCTTAGTCGGGGGATACAATGAGCAGTTCTTC. Encoded protein: CASSLVGGYNEQFF.

The J gene is TRBJ2-4, the V gene TRBV7-9, with no clear D. Germline V gene lookup returns CDR1 SEHNR and CDR2 FQNEAQ (reference sequence). The CDR3 has 13 amino acids. V lost 5 bases and J lost 7, with 12 bases in between. This CDR3 reads CASSPTWTNIQYF. CDR3 nucleotides: TGTGCCAGCAGCCCCACTTGGACGAACATTCAGTACTTC. The whole variable domain, filled in from reference TRBV7-9 and TRBJ2-4, reads DTGVSQNPRHKITKRGQNVTFRCDPISEHNRLYWYRQTLGQGPEFLTYFQNEAQLEKSRLLSDRFSAERPKGSFSTLEIQRTEQGDSAMYLCASSPTWTNIQYFGAGTRLSVL.

The chain joins TRBV9 to TRBJ2-2; a possible D gene is TRBD2 (5 bases). There are 18 residues in the CDR3. Trimming left V 3 bases short and J 6 bases short, with 24 bases between. From germline, CDR1 is SGDLS and CDR2 YYNGEE. The DNA for the CDR3 is TGTGCCAGCAGCGCAAGGCTAGGTAGCGCTAATCCTTCCGGGGAGCTGTTTTTT. Protein sequence: CASSARLGSANPSGELFF.

The chain combines TRBV27 with TRBJ1-5; 7 bases align to TRBD1. The CDR3 runs to 14 residues. In germline, CDR1 is MNHEY, CDR2 SMNVEV (reference sequence). The trim removed 6 bases at V and 5 bases at J, leaving 7 bases unmatched. This chain's CDR3 is CASSQLTGDQPQHF. CDR3 nucleotide sequence: TGTGCCAGCAGCCAACTTACAGGGGATCAGCCCCAGCATTTT.

This clone appeared once. The chain has TRBV27 and TRBJ2-1; D is uncertain. Trimming pared 5 bases from V and 10 bases from J, leaving 15 bases between. Germline V gene data show CDR1 as MNHEY and CDR2 as SMNVEV (reference sequence). The CDR3 sequence is 13 residues long. This chain's CDR3 is CASSASSKTEQFF. The CDR3 nucleotides read TGTGCCAGCAGTGCCAGCTCGAAAACCGAGCAGTTCTTC.

The rearrangement uses TRBV9 and TRBJ2-1; 15 bases fit TRBD2. The V segment lost 5 bases and the J segment 1 base; nucleotides outside the gene matches: 13. CDR3 length: 20 residues. Germline V gene data show CDR1 as SGDLS and CDR2 as YYNGEE. CDR3 sequence reads: CASRDPGTSGRKQSYNEQFF. In DNA form, the CDR3 reads TGTGCCAGCAGAGACCCCGGGACTAGCGGGAGGAAACAGTCCTACAATGAGCAGTTCTTC.

The CDR3 here is CATSSKDFTDTQYF. DNA of the CDR3: TGTGCCACCAGCAGCAAGGATTTCACAGATACGCAGTATTTT. This chain uses TRBV15 with TRBJ2-3; unclear D gene. Germline CDR1 is LNHNV and CDR2 is YYDKDF (reference sequence). V was cut by 3 bases and J by 2 bases, with 9 bases left in between. The length of the CDR3 is 14 residues.

The CDR3 spells CASSLRQGSTDTQYF. The CDR3, as DNA: TGCGCCAGCAGCTTGAGACAGGGCAGCACAGATACGCAGTATTTT. V gene TRBV5-1 combines with J gene TRBJ2-3; 7 bases match TRBD1. The V gene's germline CDR1 is SGHRS and CDR2 YFSETQ. V shed 1 base and J 0 bases; nucleotides not matched to a gene: 2. The CDR3 consists of 15 residues.

The V and J genes are TRBV9 and TRBJ2-7; weak D call: TRBD2 (5 bases). This CDR3 spans 14 amino acids. Germline assignment: CDR1 SGDLS and CDR2 YYNGEE. Trimming pared 2 bases from V and 2 bases from J, leaving 11 bases between. The CDR3 protein is CASSVEVGAYEQYF. The CDR3 bases are TGTGCCAGCAGCGTTGAGGTGGGAGCCTACGAGCAGTACTTC.

As regards this clone: The identical CDR3 is also encoded by other nucleotide sequences in the sample. The genes are TRBV27 and TRBJ1-5; TRBD1 aligns across 9 bases. Germline V gives CDR1 MNHEY, CDR2 SMNVEV (reference sequence). This CDR3 spans 14 amino acids. V shed 7 bases and J 2 bases; nucleotides not matched to a gene: 3. The CDR3 protein is CASTRTGGNQPQHF. The CDR3 nucleotides read TGTGCCAGCACCCGGACAGGGGGCAATCAGCCCCAGCATTTT.

The rearrangement uses TRBV27 and TRBJ2-7, with 7 bases lining up with TRBD1. Losses at the gene ends were 2 bases for V and 0 bases for J; bases not matched to a gene: 4. The CDR3 extends over 15 amino acids. Germline loops: CDR1 MNHEY, CDR2 SMNVEV (reference sequence). CDR3 in amino acids: CASSLGPGGSYEQYF. The DNA of the CDR3 is TGTGCCAGCAGTTTAGGGCCAGGGGGCTCCTACGAGCAGTACTTC.

The chain links TRBV28 to TRBJ2-7; 9 bases are shared with TRBD2. The CDR3 runs to 14 residues. Per germline, CDR1 MDHEN and CDR2 SYDVKM. V dropped 3 bases and J dropped 3; count of bases not matched to a gene: 3. The CDR3 sequence is CASSFLAGIYEQYF. Here the CDR3 DNA reads TGTGCCAGCAGTTTCCTAGCGGGGATCTACGAGCAGTACTTC.

The chain uses TRBV11-2 and TRBJ2-5; D unresolved. Germline V lookup: CDR1 SGHAT, CDR2 FQNNGV. This CDR3 contains 15 residues. Between the trimmed V and J ends, which lost 5 bases and 0 bases, there was a span of 13 bases. CDR3 amino acids: CASSRSWMYQETQYF. In DNA form, the CDR3 reads TGTGCCAGCAGCAGGTCTTGGATGTACCAAGAGACCCAGTACTTC.

The chain uses TRBV5-1 and TRBJ2-4, with D tentatively TRBD2 (6 bases). V lost 3 bases and J lost 0, with 13 bases in between. This CDR3 spans 16 amino acids. Germline V gives CDR1 SGHRS, CDR2 YFSETQ. In nucleotides, the CDR3 is TGCGCCAGCAGCTCAGGGTGGGGACTAGCCAAAAACATTCAGTACTTC. This sequence encodes CASSSGWGLAKNIQYF.

In DNA form, the CDR3 reads TGCAGCGTTGAAAAGGCTGGAAGGGACAATGAGCAGTTCTTC. It translates to CSVEKAGRDNEQFF. This chain links TRBV29-1 with TRBJ2-1, with D unclear. Germline lookup yields CDR1 SQVTM and CDR2 ANQGSEA. The V end was cut by 2 bases, the J end by 5 bases, with 13 bases between. CDR3 size: 14 residues.

The gene calls are TRBV7-9 and TRBJ1-4; D possibly corresponds to TRBD1 (6 bases). V was clipped by 4 bases and J by 8 bases, with 14 bases between them. The V gene's germline CDR1 is SEHNR and CDR2 FQNEAQ (reference sequence). This CDR3 is built from 14 residues. As DNA, the CDR3 is TGTGCCAGCAGCTCTTGGGACAAGCTGGAAAAACTGTTTTTT. Protein product: CASSSWDKLEKLFF.

This clone has just one count. The rearrangement joins TRBV7-2 to TRBJ1-2; maybe TRBD1 (5 bases). V gave up 1 base and J gave up 2 bases, with 11 bases separating them. The CDR3 consists of 15 residues. Germline V lookup: CDR1 SGHTA, CDR2 FQGNSA. The CDR3: CASSLEGNPNYGYTF. The DNA of the CDR3 is TGTGCCAGCAGCTTAGAGGGGAATCCCAACTATGGCTACACCTTC. Supplemented by reference TRBV7-2 and TRBJ1-2, the full variable domain reads GAGVSQSPSNKVTEKGKDVELRCDPISGHTALYWYRQSLGQGLEFLIYFQGNSAPDKSGLPSDRFSAERTGGSVSTLTIQRTQQEDSAVYLCASSLEGNPNYGYTFGSGTRLTVV.

A note on this clone: The same CDR3 is also encoded by other DNA sequences in this sample. J is TRBJ2-7 and V is TRBV11-2, with unresolved D. The CDR3 has 12 amino acids. Germline CDR1 is SGHAT and CDR2 is FQNNGV. Trimming left V 3 bases short and J 4 bases short, with 7 bases between. In DNA, the CDR3 is TGTGCCAGCAGCTTCTCCGTGTACGAGCAGTACTTC. Its translation is CASSFSVYEQYF.

The gene calls are TRBV7-7 and TRBJ2-7, with a possible D match to TRBD1 (6 bases). V was clipped by 2 bases and J by 6 bases, with 14 bases between them. The CDR3 has 14 residues. Germline V gene data show CDR1 as SSHAT and CDR2 as FNYEAQ (reference sequence). CDR3 DNA sequence: TGTGCCAGCAGCTTACACGACAGGACGGGCGAGCAGTACTTC. Translation: CASSLHDRTGEQYF. The whole variable domain, filled in from reference TRBV7-7 and TRBJ2-7, reads GAGVSQSPRYKVTKRGQDVTLRCDPISSHATLYWYQQALGQGPEFLTYFNYEAQPDKSGLPSDRFSAERPEGSISTLTIQRTEQRDSAMYRCASSLHDRTGEQYFGPGTRLTVT.

This chain links TRBV5-4 with TRBJ2-5; perhaps TRBD2 as D (6 bases). This CDR3 has 17 residues. Germline loops: CDR1 SGHNT, CDR2 YYREEE (reference sequence). The germline V and J ends were trimmed by 4 bases and 3 bases, with 22 bases remaining between them. CDR3 DNA: TGTGCCAGCAGCCTGGGGGGTTTTGGGGTCACTAAAGAGACCCAGTACTTC. It translates to CASSLGGFGVTKETQYF.